This entry is about one T cell receptor (beta chain). The target antigen is unknown. The sample is drawn from a study of T cell responses to AZD1222 COVID-19 vaccine. The CDR3 runs 15 residues. Germline loops: CDR1 SGHTA, CDR2 FQGTGA. J gave up 6 bases and V 5 bases, and 10 bases lay outside the gene matches. Study-level points and caveats: Vaccine-related CD4 TCRs covered spike, predominating at 160-218 and 743-854. A mostly white British donor set with more females was recruited, and clonal diversity was possibly underestimated. Close to half of all spike-specific TCRs reportedly target regions of the variants that are unmutated. A rise in Spike-specific TCR breadth and depth followed two AZD1222 doses.

The method was immunoSEQ multiplex PCR; TCRdb's version includes in-frame clones alone and lacks a portion of them. This sample's clone table lists over 130,000 clones. The chain combines TRBV7-3 with TRBJ2-3; 8 nucleotides align to TRBD2. Sequences were obtained from peripheral blood. The clonotype comes from an adult in good health. DNA for the CDR3: TGTGCCAGCAGCGTTCGCGGGGGGACGGTGGATACGCAGTATTTT. Its protein is CASSVRGGTVDTQYF.